A single sample gave rise to the 3 T cell receptor beta chains below, sequenced in a study of immune evolution from preneoplasia to lung adenocarcinoma. TCRdb's table, derived via immunoSEQ multiplex PCR, lists solely in-frame clones and lacks some. In the table there are some 5,500 clones, around four fifths of which are singletons. The specimen was FFPE adjacent normal lung tissue. Receptors were obtained from a person between 65 and 79 years old with lung adenocarcinoma.

The V and J genes are TRBV19 and TRBJ1-1, with 11 bases fitting TRBD1. V trimming: 5 bases; J trimming: 5 bases; junction bases outside the gene matches: 4. Germline V gene lookup returns CDR1 LNHDA and CDR2 SQIVND (reference sequence). The CDR3 runs to 14 residues. The CDR3 DNA reads as TGTGCCAGTAGTGGGACAGGGGGAGGGACTGAAGCTTTCTTT. Translating it yields CASSGTGGGTEAFF.

The chain couples TRBV7-8 to TRBJ2-7; TRBD2 agrees at 11 bases. The CDR3 is 15 residues long. Germline CDR1 SGHVS, CDR2 FQNEAQ. The ends lost 5 bases at V and 2 bases at J; junction bases unmatched: 5. CDR3 sequence: CASSRELAGAYEQYF. CDR3 nucleotides: TGTGCCAGCAGCCGAGAACTAGCGGGAGCCTACGAGCAGTACTTC.

V usage is TRBV11-3 and J usage is TRBJ1-3, with a tentative D call TRBD1 (5 bases). V was clipped by 10 bases and J by 0 bases, with 13 bases between them. Per the germline V gene, CDR1 is SGHNT and CDR2 is YENEEA. The CDR3 is 14 amino acids. The DNA for the CDR3 is TGTGCCATAAAGCAGGGAATCTCTGGAAACACCATATATTTT. It specifies CAIKQGISGNTIYF.